This T cell receptor (beta chain) is drawn from a study of T cell responses to AZD1222 COVID-19 vaccine. Overall study findings and caveats: The donor group comprised mostly white British people and more females; the analysis possibly underestimated clonal diversity.

The germline V gene encodes CDR1 SGHNT and CDR2 YENEEA. This CDR3 is 13 amino acids long. V was clipped by 1 base and J by 7 bases, with 10 bases between them. As concerns this clone: The antigen remains undetermined.

Profiling relied on immunoSEQ multiplex PCR, and the TCRdb table lists in-frame clones only, not all of them. Of 75,000 to 100,000 clones listed, 80% to 95% are singletons. The sample was peripheral blood, taken 28 days after the second AZD1222 dose. This clonotype originated in an adult who received the AZD1222 COVID-19 vaccine. The genes are TRBV11-3 and TRBJ1-2, with D uncertain. This CDR3 is CASSLGEAAGYTF. Here the CDR3 DNA reads TGTGCCAGCAGCTTAGGAGAGGCAGCTGGCTACACCTTC.